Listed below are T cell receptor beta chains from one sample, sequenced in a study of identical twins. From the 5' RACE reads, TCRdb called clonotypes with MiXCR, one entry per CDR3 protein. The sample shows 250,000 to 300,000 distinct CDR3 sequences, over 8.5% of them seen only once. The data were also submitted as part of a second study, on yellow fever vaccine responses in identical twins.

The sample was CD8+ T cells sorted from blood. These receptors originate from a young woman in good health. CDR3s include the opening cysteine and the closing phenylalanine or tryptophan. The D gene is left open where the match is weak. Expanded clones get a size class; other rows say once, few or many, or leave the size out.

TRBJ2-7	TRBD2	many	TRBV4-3	TGCGCCAGCAGCCAAGATCCTAGCGGTAGCTCCTACGAGCAGTACTTC	CASSQDPSGSSYEQYF
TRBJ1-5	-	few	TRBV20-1	TGCAGTGCTAGAGACATCAATAGCAATCAGCCCCAGCATTTT	CSARDINSNQPQHF
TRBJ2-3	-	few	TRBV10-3	TGTGCCATCTCTACGGCGAGCACAGATACGCAGTATTTT	CAISTASTDTQYF
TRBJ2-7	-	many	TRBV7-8	TGTGCCAGCAGCTTACAGGTTGAGGACTACGAGCAGTACTTC	CASSLQVEDYEQYF
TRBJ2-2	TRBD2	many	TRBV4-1	TGCGCCAGCAGCCAAGGGCCCCCACTAGCGATGGGGGGGACCGGGGAGCTGTTTTTT	CASSQGPPLAMGGTGELFF
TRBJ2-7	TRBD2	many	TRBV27	TGTGCCAGCAGTTTATCGCGCGGGAGACACGAGCAGTACTTC	CASSLSRGRHEQYF
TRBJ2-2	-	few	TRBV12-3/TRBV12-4	TGTGCCAGCCCTATAGCGGTAAACACCGGGGAGCTGTTTTTT	CASPIAVNTGELFF
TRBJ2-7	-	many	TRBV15	TGTGCCACCAGCAGAGATTTGGGGTCTTTGGGCCACGAGCAGTACTTC	CATSRDLGSLGHEQYF
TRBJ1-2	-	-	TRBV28	TGTGCCAGCAGTCCCCGTCTAGTTACTTATGGCTACACCTTC	CASSPRLVTYGYTF
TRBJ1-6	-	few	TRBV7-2	TGTGCCAGCAGCCGGGCGACAGGACCCCTTTTGCTCCTCCACTTT	CASSRATGPLLLLHF
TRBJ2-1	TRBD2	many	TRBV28	TGTGCCAGCAGTTTATTGACTAGCGGGAGTCTGGGCAATGAGCAGTTCTTC	CASSLLTSGSLGNEQFF
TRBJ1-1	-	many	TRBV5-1	TGCGCCAGCAGCTACCCAGGCGGCGGGAACACTGAAGCTTTCTTT	CASSYPGGGNTEAFF
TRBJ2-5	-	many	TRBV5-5	TGTGCCAGCAGCTTGTGGGTGGGAGAGACCCAGTACTTC	CASSLWVGETQYF
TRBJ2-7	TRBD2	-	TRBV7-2	TGTGCCAGCAGCTTTGTAGCGGGAGAGGGCTACGAGCAGTACTTC	CASSFVAGEGYEQYF
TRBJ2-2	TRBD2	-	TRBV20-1	TGCAGTGCTAGAGATCTTACTAGCGGGAGGGCCGACGGGGAGCTGTTTTTT	CSARDLTSGRADGELFF
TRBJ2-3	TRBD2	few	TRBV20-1	TGCAGTGCGCCGACTAGCGGGATTATTGCAGATACGCAGTATTTT	CSAPTSGIIADTQYF
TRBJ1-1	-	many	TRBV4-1	TGCGCCAGCAGCCAAGAGTCCACGAACACTGAAGCTTTCTTT	CASSQESTNTEAFF
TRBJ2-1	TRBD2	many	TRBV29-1	TGCAGCGTTGCTCCTAGCGGTCATGAGGGTGAGCAGTTCTTC	CSVAPSGHEGEQFF
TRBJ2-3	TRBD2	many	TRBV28	TGTGCCACTGTCCCGGGACTAGCGGGAGTCCTGGGCACAGATACGCAGTATTTT	CATVPGLAGVLGTDTQYF
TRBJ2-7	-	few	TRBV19	TGTGCCAGTAGCTCCCTGGCGGGCAGGGATGCCTACGAGCAGTACTTC	CASSSLAGRDAYEQYF
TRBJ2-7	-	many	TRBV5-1	TGCGCCAGCAGTCCTGGGGGGGCAGACGAGCAGTACTTC	CASSPGGADEQYF
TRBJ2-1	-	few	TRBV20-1	TGCAGTGCTAGAGTTGCGGGGAAAATCTACAATGAGCAGTTCTTC	CSARVAGKIYNEQFF
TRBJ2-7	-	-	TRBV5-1	TGCGCCAGCAGCTTTTATAAGTGGGTACCCTCCGCGGAGCAGTACTTC	CASSFYKWVPSAEQYF
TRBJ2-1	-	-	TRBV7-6	TGTGCCAGCAGTCAGGCGTTCTCAGTCCCGAATGAGCAGTTCTTC	CASSQAFSVPNEQFF
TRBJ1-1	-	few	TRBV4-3	TGCGCCAGCAGCCCTAGTAGACAGTTAAACACTGAAGCTTTCTTT	CASSPSRQLNTEAFF
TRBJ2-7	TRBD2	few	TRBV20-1	TGCAGTGCTAGAGATCCCAGCGGGGTTTACGAGCAGTACTTC	CSARDPSGVYEQYF
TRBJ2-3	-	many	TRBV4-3	TGCGCCAGCAGCCAAGATGGGCCCTCCGCAGATACGCAGTATTTT	CASSQDGPSADTQYF
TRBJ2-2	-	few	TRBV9	TGTGCCAGCAGCGCGGAGGGGTCCCGTTCCGGGGAGCTGTTTTTT	CASSAEGSRSGELFF
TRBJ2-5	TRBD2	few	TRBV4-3	TGCGCCAGCAGCCAAGGACTAGCGAAACAAGAGACCCAGTACTTC	CASSQGLAKQETQYF
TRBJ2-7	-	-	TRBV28	TGTGCCAGCAGTCCCTTGCCGGACAGCTACGAGCAGTACTTC	CASSPLPDSYEQYF
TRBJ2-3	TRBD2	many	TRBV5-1	TGCGCCAGCAGCATTCGGACTAGCGGCACAGATACGCAGTATTTT	CASSIRTSGTDTQYF
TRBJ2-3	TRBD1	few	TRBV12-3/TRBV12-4	TGTGCCACCTCCCCGGACAGGGAGGATACGCAGTATTTT	CATSPDREDTQYF
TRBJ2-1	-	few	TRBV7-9	TGTGCCAGCAGCCTAGTAGCAGCTGAGCAGTTCTTC	CASSLVAAEQFF
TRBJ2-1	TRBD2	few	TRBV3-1	TGTGCCAGCAGCCAAGATAACCTCCTCCCGGAAGCGGGAGGGCTCCATGAGCAGTTCTTC	CASSQDNLLPEAGGLHEQFF
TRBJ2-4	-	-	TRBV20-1	TGCAGTGCTCCCCCCCCGACAGTAAACATTCAGTACTTC	CSAPPPTVNIQYF
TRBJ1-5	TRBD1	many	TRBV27	TGTGCCAGCAGTCCGGGACAGTCCAATCAACCCATGCATTTT	CASSPGQSNQPMHF
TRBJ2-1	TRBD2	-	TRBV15	TGTGCCACCAGCAGAGAGTTCCGACTAGCGGGGGGCAATGAGCAGTTCTTC	CATSREFRLAGGNEQFF
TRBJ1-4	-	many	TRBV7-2	TGTGCCAGCAGCGACGGAGGGCCAGAAAAACTGTTTTTT	CASSDGGPEKLFF
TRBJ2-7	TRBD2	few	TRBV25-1	TGTGCCAGCAGTGAATTAATCGGGAGGGAATACGAGCAGTACTTC	CASSELIGREYEQYF
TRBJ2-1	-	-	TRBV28	TGTGCCAGCAGTTTCCAAACAGGGAGCTCCTACAATGAGCAGTTCTTC	CASSFQTGSSYNEQFF